A selection of T cell receptor beta chains follows, all from one sample in a study of T cell repertoires and HLA-DP antigens. The method was immunoSEQ multiplex PCR; TCRdb's version includes in-frame clones alone and lacks a portion of them. In the table there are 1,600 or so clones, around 80% of which are singletons. Source material: CD137- CD4+ T cells from cultured PBMCs. The receptors shown here come from a man over 45 in good health and CMV-seronegative. Each CDR3 is given with its conserved first and last residue. D genes are given only for firm matches. Part of the rows lack a size; the others show once, few, many or a class for expanded clones.

>TRBV11-2|TRBJ2-6|.|.
TGTGCCAGTAGGTTAAGGCGTTCTGGGGCCAACGTCCTGACTTTC
CASRLRRSGANVLTF
>TRBV7-2|TRBJ2-7|TRBD1|.
TGTGCCAGCAGGCATACCGGGACAGGGGCCTACGAGCAGTACTTC
CASRHTGTGAYEQYF
>TRBV6-6|TRBJ1-2|.|few
TGTGCCAGCAGTTACTCTCTGGACAGTTATGGCTACACCTTC
CASSYSLDSYGYTF
>TRBV5-6|TRBJ2-7|.|medium-sized
TGTGCCAGCAGCCAGACAGGAGCCTACGAGCAGTACTTC
CASSQTGAYEQYF
>TRBV7-2|TRBJ1-1|.|.
TGTGCCAGCAGTACACAGCCGAACACTGAAGCTTTCTTT
CASSTQPNTEAFF
>TRBV6-1|TRBJ2-3|TRBD1|.
TGTGCCAGCAACTCCGGGACAGGGTTCACAGATACGCAGTATTTT
CASNSGTGFTDTQYF
>TRBV11-2|TRBJ2-7|.|.
TGTGCCAGCAGCTTAGCCCACTTACGTCAGACAGCCTACGAGCAGTACTTC
CASSLAHLRQTAYEQYF
>TRBV6-5|TRBJ2-2|.|.
TGTGCCAGCAGTTACGGTAGCGGCGGGTCACTAGGGGAGCTGTTTTTT
CASSYGSGGSLGELFF
>TRBV7-2|TRBJ1-2|TRBD1|.
TGTGCCAGCAGCTTAGACGGACAGGTGTTTGGTGGCTACACCTTC
CASSLDGQVFGGYTF
>TRBV11-2|TRBJ2-3|.|.
TGTGCCAGCAGCCCTGAGAACCTAAACACAGATACGCAGTATTTT
CASSPENLNTDTQYF
>TRBV7-8|TRBJ1-2|.|.
TGTGCCAGCAGCTTAGTTGCTCCGATTAACTATGGCTACACCTTC
CASSLVAPINYGYTF
>TRBV6-1|TRBJ2-1|TRBD1|.
TGTGCCAGCAGTGACGGGACAGGGTACAATGAGCAGTTCTTC
CASSDGTGYNEQFF
>TRBV29-1|TRBJ1-3|TRBD1|.
TGCAGCGTTGTGACAGGGGACTCTGGAAACACCATATATTTT
CSVVTGDSGNTIYF
>TRBV6-4|TRBJ2-3|TRBD2|.
TGTGCCAGCAGTCGGCGGGGGGGGCCAGATACGCAGTATTTT
CASSRRGGPDTQYF
>TRBV19|TRBJ1-2|.|.
TGTGCCAGTAGTATTTCAGTTTCGAACGGCTACACCTTC
CASSISVSNGYTF
>TRBV11-2|TRBJ2-1|.|once
TGTGCCAGCAGCTTTTACCGACTCCCTTTCAAAACAGGAAACAATGAGCAGTTCTTC
CASSFYRLPFKTGNNEQFF
>TRBV29-1|TRBJ1-1|.|.
TGCAGCGGAAAGCTGATGAACACTGAAGCTTTCTTT
CSGKLMNTEAFF
>TRBV6-4|TRBJ1-1|TRBD1|.
TGTGCCAGCAGTTACGATGGGACAGTGAACACTGAAGCTTTCTTT
CASSYDGTVNTEAFF
>TRBV6-6|TRBJ2-5|.|.
TGTGCCAGCAGTTGGGGAACCGGGGAGACCCAGTACTTC
CASSWGTGETQYF
>TRBV27|TRBJ1-1|.|once
TGTGCCAGCAGTCCGGGGGGGACGCTCGGAGCTTTCTTT
CASSPGGTLGAFF
>TRBV18|TRBJ1-1|.|.
TGTGCCAGCTCAAGACAGGAGATGAACACTGAAGCTTTCTTT
CASSRQEMNTEAFF
>TRBV11-1|TRBJ1-1|.|few
TGTGCCAGCAGCACCCGACAGAGGTTGGAAGCTTTCTTT
CASSTRQRLEAFF
>TRBV7-2|TRBJ1-5|.|.
TGTGCCAGCAGCTTATGGCAGGGTGGAGGGGGCAATCAGCCCCAGCATTTT
CASSLWQGGGGNQPQHF
>TRBV18|TRBJ1-2|.|.
TGTGCCAGCGGGCAGGGCTCCTATGGCTACACCTTC
CASGQGSYGYTF
>TRBV14|TRBJ2-3|.|.
TGTGCCAGCAGCGGAGCCCTCGGGCTTTTCGGGACAGATACGCAGTATTTT
CASSGALGLFGTDTQYF
>TRBV7-6|TRBJ2-1|.|.
TGTGCCAGCAGCTTAGTCTCGGGATACAATGAGCAGTTCTTC
CASSLVSGYNEQFF